This TCR beta chain was recorded in a study of response to subunit inactivated influenza vaccine. Notes on the study in general: Researchers suggested that each seasonal influenza vaccination recruits few new T cells.

This clonotype was seen a few times. Its antigen is unidentified. TCRdb reanalysed the RT-PCR reads using MiXCR and keeps one entry per CDR3 protein. The sample consists of about 700,000 distinct CDR3 sequences, 14% of them appearing once. This CDR3 has 12 amino acids. Germline trimming cut 6 bases from V and 5 bases from J; bases unmatched to any gene: 5. CDR1 and CDR2 from the germline V gene are SQVTM and ANQGSEA. This clonotype originated in a man aged 45 to 65 who received an inactivated influenza vaccine. The V call is TRBV29-1, the J call TRBJ2-7; 9 nucleotides align to TRBD1. Sequences were derived from PBMCs from blood, sampled around 15 days before vaccination. CDR3 in amino acids: CSVVGQGHEQYF. The CDR3 DNA is TGCAGCGTCGTGGGACAGGGCCACGAGCAGTACTTC.